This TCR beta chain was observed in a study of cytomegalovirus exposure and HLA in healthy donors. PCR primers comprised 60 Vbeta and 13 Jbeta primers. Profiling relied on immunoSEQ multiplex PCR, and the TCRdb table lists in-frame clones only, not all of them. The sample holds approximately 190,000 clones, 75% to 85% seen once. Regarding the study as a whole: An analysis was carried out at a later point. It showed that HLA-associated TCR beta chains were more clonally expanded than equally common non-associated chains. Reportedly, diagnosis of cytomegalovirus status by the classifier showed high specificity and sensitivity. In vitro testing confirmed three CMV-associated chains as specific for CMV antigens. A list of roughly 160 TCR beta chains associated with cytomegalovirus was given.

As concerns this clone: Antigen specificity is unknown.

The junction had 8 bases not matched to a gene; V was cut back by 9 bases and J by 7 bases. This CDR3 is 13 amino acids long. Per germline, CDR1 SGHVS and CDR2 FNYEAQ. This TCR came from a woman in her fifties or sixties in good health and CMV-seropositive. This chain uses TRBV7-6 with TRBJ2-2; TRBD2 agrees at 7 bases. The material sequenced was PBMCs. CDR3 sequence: CASIGLVGGELFF. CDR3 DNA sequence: TGTGCCAGTATCGGACTAGTGGGCGGGGAGCTGTTTTTT.